This T cell receptor beta chain originates from a study of blood T cell repertoires in COVID-19. For the study at large: The study drew acute and convalescent COVID-19 samples from the United States, Italy and Spain.

The germline V gene has CDR1 LGHNA and CDR2 YNFKEQ. Germline trimming cut 0 bases from V and 4 bases from J; bases unmatched to any gene: 6. The CDR3 contains 18 residues. Only in-frame clones appear in the TCRdb table, and some are missing; sequencing was by immunoSEQ multiplex PCR. This sample carries roughly 260,000 clones, about 88% of them seen once, and the ten largest clones take under 4.5%. This sequence was found in a man between 60 and 70 years old who had recovered from COVID-19. The chain links TRBV4-2 to TRBJ2-2; 12 positions match TRBD2. Input material: peripheral blood. CDR3 nucleotides: TGTGCCAGCAGCCAAGATGCTAGCGGGGGGGCAGGCACCGGGGAGCTGTTTTTT. Translation gives CASSQDASGGAGTGELFF.